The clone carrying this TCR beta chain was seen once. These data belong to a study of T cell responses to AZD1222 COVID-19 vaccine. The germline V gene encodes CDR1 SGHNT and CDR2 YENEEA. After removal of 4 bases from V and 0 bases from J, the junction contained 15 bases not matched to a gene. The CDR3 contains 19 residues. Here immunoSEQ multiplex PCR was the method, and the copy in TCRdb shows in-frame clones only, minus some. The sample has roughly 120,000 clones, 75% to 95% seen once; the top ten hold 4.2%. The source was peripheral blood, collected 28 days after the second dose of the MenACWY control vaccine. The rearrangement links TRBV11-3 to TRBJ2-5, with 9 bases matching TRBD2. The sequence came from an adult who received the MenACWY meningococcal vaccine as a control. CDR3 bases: TGTGCCAGCAGCTCCAGAGGTAGCGGGAGATTTGGGTACCAAGAGACCCAGTACTTC. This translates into CASSSRGSGRFGYQETQYF.